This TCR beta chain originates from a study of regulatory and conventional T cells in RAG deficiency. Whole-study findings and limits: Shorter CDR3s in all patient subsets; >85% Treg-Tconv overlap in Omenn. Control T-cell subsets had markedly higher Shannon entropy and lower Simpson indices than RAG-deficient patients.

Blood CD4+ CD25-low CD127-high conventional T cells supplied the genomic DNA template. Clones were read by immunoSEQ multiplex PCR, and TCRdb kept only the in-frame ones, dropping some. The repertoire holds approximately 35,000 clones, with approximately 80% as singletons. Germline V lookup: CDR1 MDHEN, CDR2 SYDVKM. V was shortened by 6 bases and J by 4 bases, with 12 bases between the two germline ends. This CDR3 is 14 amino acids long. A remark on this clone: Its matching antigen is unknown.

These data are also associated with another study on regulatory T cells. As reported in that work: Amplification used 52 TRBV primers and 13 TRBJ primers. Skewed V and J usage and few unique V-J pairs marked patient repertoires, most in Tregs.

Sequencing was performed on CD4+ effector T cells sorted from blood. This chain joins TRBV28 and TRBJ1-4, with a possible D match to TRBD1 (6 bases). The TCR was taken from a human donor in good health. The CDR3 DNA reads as TGTGCCAGCAGCCCAACAGGGAATAATGAAAAACTGTTTTTT. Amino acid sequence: CASSPTGNNEKLFF.